These T cell receptor beta chains were read from a single sample in a study of beta chain features in type 1 diabetes. Sequencing used immunoSEQ multiplex PCR; TCRdb keeps in-frame clones, though not all of them. This table holds 200,000 to 250,000 clones, roughly 11% found once. The sequencing input was central memory CD4+ T cells from blood. All receptors come from a man aged 18-30 years in good health. Both conserved end residues are part of each CDR3. The D gene is left open where the match is weak. Rows give clone size only sometimes, using once, few, many, or a class for an expanded clone.

j_gene,v_gene,abundance,d_gene,CDR3nt,CDR3aa
TRBJ1-5,TRBV18,few,NA,TGTGCCAGCTCCCAGTCCGGGGATCGGGATCAGCCCCAGCATTTT,CASSQSGDRDQPQHF
TRBJ2-7,TRBV18,few,NA,TGTGCCAGCTCACCGATGCGCGACGAGCAGTACTTC,CASSPMRDEQYF
TRBJ2-1,TRBV6-1,few,TRBD2,TGTGCCAGCAGGCTAGCGGGAGTATCTCGCAATGAGCAGTTCTTC,CASRLAGVSRNEQFF
TRBJ2-3,TRBV9,few,NA,TGTGCCAGCAGCGACGGGGCTAGAACAGATACGCAGTATTTT,CASSDGARTDTQYF
TRBJ2-2,TRBV15,many,NA,TGTGCCACCAGCAGCGAGCTCAGGAGCACGAACACCGGGGAGCTGTTTTTT,CATSSELRSTNTGELFF
TRBJ2-7,TRBV7-2,few,TRBD2,TGTGCCAGCAGCTTATCGTTCCGGGAGGGCCGGAGGAACGAGCAGTACTTC,CASSLSFREGRRNEQYF
TRBJ2-1,TRBV28,many,TRBD1,TGTGCCAGCATCAGGGACAGGGGGCCCTACAATGAGCAGTTCTTC,CASIRDRGPYNEQFF
TRBJ2-1,TRBV6-6,large,NA,TGTGCCAGCCGGGACTCCAACTCCTACAATGAGCAGTTCTTC,CASRDSNSYNEQFF
TRBJ2-5,TRBV5-1,NA,NA,TGCGCCAGCAGCCCCGGGACCCTGGAGGAGACCCAGTACTTC,CASSPGTLEETQYF
TRBJ2-1,TRBV7-8,NA,TRBD1,TGTGCCAGCAGCTTAAGGGGACAGGGGGCGTTCAATGAGCAGTTCTTC,CASSLRGQGAFNEQFF
TRBJ1-1,TRBV18,few,TRBD1,TGTGCCAGCTCACGCACAACAGGGGAGGGGATTGAAGCTTTCTTT,CASSRTTGEGIEAFF
TRBJ2-7,TRBV9,NA,TRBD1,TGTGCCAGCAGCGTTTCCGGGACAGGGTACGACGAGCAGTACTTC,CASSVSGTGYDEQYF
TRBJ2-3,TRBV29-1,few,TRBD1,TGCAGCGTCGCCGCCGGGACAGGGCAAACAGATACGCAGTATTTT,CSVAAGTGQTDTQYF
TRBJ1-2,TRBV29-1,few,NA,TGCAGCTTTCGAGGACAGAACTATGGCTACACCTTC,CSFRGQNYGYTF
TRBJ2-3,TRBV7-2,few,NA,TGTGCCAGCAGCTTAAGGATGACAGATACGCAGTATTTT,CASSLRMTDTQYF
TRBJ2-1,TRBV7-9,few,NA,TGTGCCAGCAGCCCTCGAGGGGGGAGCGATGAGCAGTTCTTC,CASSPRGGSDEQFF
TRBJ2-3,TRBV5-6,NA,TRBD2,TGTGTCAGCAGCTTGGCCGGGGCTAGCGGGACAGCTACGCAGTATTTT,CVSSLAGASGTATQYF
TRBJ2-7,TRBV29-1,few,NA,TGCAGCGTTGTTGGAGGGCCGACCAACTACGAGCAGTACTTC,CSVVGGPTNYEQYF
TRBJ2-6,TRBV30,few,TRBD1,TGTGCCTGGACCTCGGACAGGGGGCTCTTTGGGGCCAACGTCCTGACTTTC,CAWTSDRGLFGANVLTF
TRBJ1-3,TRBV7-2,few,NA,TGTGCCAGCAGCCCCAGGACGGTCTCTGGAAACACCATATATTTT,CASSPRTVSGNTIYF
TRBJ2-3,TRBV28,many,TRBD2,TGTGCCAGCAGTTCCCGACTAGCGGGAGATTCAGATACGCAGTATTTT,CASSSRLAGDSDTQYF
TRBJ2-3,TRBV6-1,few,NA,TGTGCCAGCAGTGAACCCGCCGGGACACCCACGGATACGCAGTATTTT,CASSEPAGTPTDTQYF
TRBJ2-1,TRBV29-1,few,NA,TGCAGCGTTGAAGAGCCCCTGCTCAATGAGCAGTTCTTC,CSVEEPLLNEQFF
TRBJ2-3,TRBV5-6,NA,NA,TGTGCCAGCAGCTTGGTCGGCCACCCAGATTTT,CASSLVGHPDF
TRBJ1-2,TRBV20-1,NA,NA,TGCAGTGCCTACACTAACTATGGCTACACCTTC,CSAYTNYGYTF
TRBJ2-1,TRBV30,NA,TRBD2,TGTGCCTGGAGTGTAGCACTAGCGGGACTTTACAATGAGCAGTTCTTC,CAWSVALAGLYNEQFF
TRBJ1-4,TRBV4-3,NA,NA,TGCGCCAGCAGCCGATCCTTTGCGAACAATGAAAAACTGTTTTTT,CASSRSFANNEKLFF
TRBJ2-6,TRBV2,NA,TRBD1,TGTGCCAGCAGACCGGGACAGGGTACAGGGGCCAACGTCCTGACTTTC,CASRPGQGTGANVLTF
TRBJ2-3,TRBV28,NA,TRBD1,TGTGCCAGCGGACCGACCGGGACAGGGGACACAGATACGCAGTATTTT,CASGPTGTGDTDTQYF
TRBJ2-3,TRBV28,many,TRBD1,TGTGCCAGCGCAATAGGGGGCCCGAGCACAGATACGCAGTATTTT,CASAIGGPSTDTQYF
TRBJ2-5,TRBV18,NA,TRBD1,TGTGCCAGCTCACCGGGACAGCTGAAAGAGACCCAGTACTTC,CASSPGQLKETQYF
TRBJ1-5,TRBV15,NA,NA,TGTGCCACCAGCAGAGACGCCTATCGGCAACAGGTCCATCAGCCCCAGCATTTT,CATSRDAYRQQVHQPQHF
TRBJ2-3,TRBV7-2,many,TRBD2,TGTGCCAGCAGCTTAGAACTAGCGGGAGCTACGCAGTATTTT,CASSLELAGATQYF
TRBJ2-7,TRBV28,NA,NA,TGTGCCATCAACAGGGAGCCGGGTTACGAGCAGTACTTC,CAINREPGYEQYF
TRBJ1-4,TRBV5-4,few,NA,TGTGCCAGCAGCCTCCGGGACAACCATAATGAAAAACTGTTTTTT,CASSLRDNHNEKLFF
TRBJ2-7,TRBV21-1,NA,NA,TGTGCCAGCAGCAAGGGGGGGGCGCTACCGGGAGCCTACGAGCAGTACTTC,CASSKGGALPGAYEQYF
TRBJ2-5,TRBV5-4,NA,TRBD1,TGTGCCAGCAGTCCCCGACAGGGCTGGGAGACCCAGTACTTC,CASSPRQGWETQYF
TRBJ2-7,TRBV30,many,NA,TGTGCCTGGAGCGCCGGCGGGGAGACGACCTACGAGCAGTACTTC,CAWSAGGETTYEQYF
TRBJ2-1,TRBV7-9,many,TRBD2,TGTGCCAGCAGCTTTACTAGCGGGAGTCTTGAGCAGTTCTTC,CASSFTSGSLEQFF
TRBJ2-1,TRBV9,NA,TRBD1,TGTGCCAGCAGCCAAGTTCGGGACAGGGGTTTCAATGAGCAGTTCTTC,CASSQVRDRGFNEQFF
TRBJ1-1,TRBV28,NA,TRBD1,TGTGCCAGCAGTCCTAAGGGGGACAGGGTAACTTTCTTT,CASSPKGDRVTFF
TRBJ2-1,TRBV12-5,few,NA,TGTGCTAGTGGCCCTCAAGGCCCGTCAGGCAATGAGCAGTTCTTC,CASGPQGPSGNEQFF
TRBJ1-4,TRBV14,many,NA,TGTGCCAGCAGCCAGCAGGAGAATGAAAAACTGTTTTTT,CASSQQENEKLFF
TRBJ2-7,TRBV2,many,NA,TGTGCCAGCAGTGAAATCGGGCCACAGCAGTACTTC,CASSEIGPQQYF
TRBJ2-4,TRBV4-1,few,NA,TGCGCCAGCAGCCAACTGGGGGGTGGCGCTGATTTAGCCAAAAACATTCAGTACTTC,CASSQLGGGADLAKNIQYF
TRBJ2-5,TRBV7-3,NA,NA,TGTGCCAGCAGCAGCCGACGGGGAGAGACCCAGTACTTC,CASSSRRGETQYF
TRBJ1-2,TRBV29-1,NA,NA,TGCAGCGTAGGACAGCACTATGGCTACACCTTC,CSVGQHYGYTF
TRBJ2-7,TRBV7-8,many,NA,TGTGCCAGCAGCTTCGTCCCGTCCGGCGAGCAGTACTTC,CASSFVPSGEQYF
TRBJ2-5,TRBV2,once,NA,TGTGCCAGCACGGCCCGCGTGACCCAGTACTTC,CASTARVTQYF
TRBJ2-3,TRBV7-3,few,NA,TGTGCCAGCAGCTTAGGGCAGGGTTGGGCAGATACGCAGTATTTT,CASSLGQGWADTQYF
TRBJ2-7,TRBV28,NA,TRBD1,TGTGCCAGCAGCCAGACAGGGCTCGGGGAGCAGTACTTC,CASSQTGLGEQYF
TRBJ2-6,TRBV30,NA,NA,TGTGCCTGGAGTCGCCCCTGGGGTTCTGGGGCCAACGTCCTGACTTTC,CAWSRPWGSGANVLTF
TRBJ2-5,TRBV28,NA,NA,TGTGCCAGCAGTCCCTACAGGGATAAAGAGACCCAGTACTTC,CASSPYRDKETQYF
TRBJ1-5,TRBV27,NA,TRBD1,TGTGCCAGCTCTAGAGGGGGCCTGAGGAATAGCAATCAGCCCCAGCATTTT,CASSRGGLRNSNQPQHF